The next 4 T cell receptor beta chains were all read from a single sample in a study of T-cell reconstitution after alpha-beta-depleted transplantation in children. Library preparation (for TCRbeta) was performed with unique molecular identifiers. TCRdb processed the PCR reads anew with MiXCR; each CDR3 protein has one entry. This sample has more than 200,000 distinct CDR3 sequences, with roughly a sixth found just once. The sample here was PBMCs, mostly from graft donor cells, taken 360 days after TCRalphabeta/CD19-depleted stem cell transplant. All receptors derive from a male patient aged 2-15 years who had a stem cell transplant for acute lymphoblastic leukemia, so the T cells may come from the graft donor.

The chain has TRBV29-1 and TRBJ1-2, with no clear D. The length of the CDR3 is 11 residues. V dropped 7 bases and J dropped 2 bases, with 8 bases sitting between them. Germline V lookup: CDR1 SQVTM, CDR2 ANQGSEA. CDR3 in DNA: TGCAGCGGTGACGGGAACTATGGCTACACCTTC. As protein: CSGDGNYGYTF.

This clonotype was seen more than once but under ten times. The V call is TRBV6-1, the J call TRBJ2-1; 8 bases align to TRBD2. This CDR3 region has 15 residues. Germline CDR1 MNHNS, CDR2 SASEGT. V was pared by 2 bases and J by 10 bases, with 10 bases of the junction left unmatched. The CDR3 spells CASSERGGPRSEQFF. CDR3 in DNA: TGTGCCAGCAGTGAACGGGGGGGCCCCCGGTCGGAGCAGTTCTTC.

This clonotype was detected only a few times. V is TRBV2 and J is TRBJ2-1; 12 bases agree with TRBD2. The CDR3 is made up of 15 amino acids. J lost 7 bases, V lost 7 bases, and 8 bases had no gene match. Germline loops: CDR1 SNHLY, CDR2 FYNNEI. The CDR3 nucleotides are TGTGCCAGCACCCCTAGCGGGGGGGCCGGGAATGAGCAGTTCTTC. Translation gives CASTPSGGAGNEQFF.

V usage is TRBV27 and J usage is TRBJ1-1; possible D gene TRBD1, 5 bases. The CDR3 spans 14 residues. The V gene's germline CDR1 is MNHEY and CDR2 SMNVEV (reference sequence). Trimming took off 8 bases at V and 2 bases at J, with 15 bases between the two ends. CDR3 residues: CASHSGGVNTEAFF. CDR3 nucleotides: TGTGCCAGCCACTCGGGGGGGGTCAACACTGAAGCTTTCTTT.